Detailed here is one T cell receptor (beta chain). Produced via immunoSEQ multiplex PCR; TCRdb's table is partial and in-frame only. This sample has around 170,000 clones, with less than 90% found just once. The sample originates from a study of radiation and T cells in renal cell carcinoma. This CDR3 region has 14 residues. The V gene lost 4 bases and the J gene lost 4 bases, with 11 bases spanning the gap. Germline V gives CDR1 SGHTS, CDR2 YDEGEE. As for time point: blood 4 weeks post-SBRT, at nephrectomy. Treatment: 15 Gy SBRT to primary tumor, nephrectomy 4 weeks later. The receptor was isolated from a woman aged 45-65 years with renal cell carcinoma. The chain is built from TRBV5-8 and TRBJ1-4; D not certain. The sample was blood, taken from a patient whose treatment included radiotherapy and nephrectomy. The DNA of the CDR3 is TGTGCCAGCAGCACCCGGGCCCGTAATGAAAAACTGTTTTTT. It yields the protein CASSTRARNEKLFF.